This section outlines one TCR beta chain sequence together with its context. Its cognate antigen has yet to be identified. One base away there is no much larger clone; base qualities are not given. The data stem from a study of beta chain features in type 1 diabetes (dated by TCRdb to 2016 to 2018). Turning to the overall study: Patients and healthy donors did not differ in mean age, gender distribution, total cell number or subset yield. A total of 107,917,701 sorted cells were examined across all samples, and a strong correlation was observed between cell number per subset and RNA yield. The study compared TCRB repertoires of sorted circulating CD4+ T cell subsets between recently diagnosed type 1 diabetes patients and matched healthy donors. Regulatory and stem cell-like memory subsets were isolated from only 8 patients and roughly 8 healthy donors, whereas naive and central memory subsets came from all 30 or so donors.

Each donor gave one peripheral blood draw, averaging roughly 100 mL, which was collected into heparinised tubes. A BD FACSAria II and a panel including CD45RO, CCR7, CD25, CD127, CD95 and CD27 were used to sort naive, central memory, regulatory and stem cell-like memory CD4+ T cells. Every sorted population had a purity above 98%. Right away, PBMCs were isolated by Lymphoprep density gradient centrifugation and were stained directly, with no culture step. Samples were stained and sorted in pairs, with one healthy donor and one patient per experiment, so that batch effects were minimized. The entire isolated RNA was reverse transcribed using the High Capacity cDNA Reverse Transcription Kit, and thus expressed TCRB transcripts were sequenced. Deep immunoSEQ sequencing was performed on naive, central memory and regulatory T cell samples, with an average of roughly 3.6 million total reads per sample. Sorted cells were lysed in RLT buffer and RNA was extracted with DNase-treated RNeasy Micro or Mini kits, depending on cell number. Each cell subset was processed on its own to prevent cross-contamination, while patient and healthy donor samples were processed together. TCRB sequences were amplified from cDNA with the immunoSEQ multiplex PCR, producing 87-bp fragments spanning the CDR3 region. Sequencing of the amplicons was done on the Illumina HiSeq platform. The original pipeline was this. Synthetic template baselines were used to correct PCR bias computationally, reads within Hamming distance 2 were collapsed together, and singletons that could not be merged were discarded. Reads were aligned against IMGT so that V, D and J genes, CDR3 length and insertions or deletions at six rearrangement sites could be assigned. Within each subset, clonotype counts were normalized to sorted cell number, and only after that were true diversity and Gini coefficients computed with the tcR R package. The overlap coefficient, calculated on TCRB nucleotide sequences, was used to measure repertoire sharing. As a proxy for the pre-selection repertoire, out-of-frame TCRB sequences from naive cells were analyzed. TCRdb limited this immuneACCESS table to in-frame rearrangements with V and J called. A share of clones is missing; checked studies link under half to unresolved V genes, and the rest is unexplained. D and trimming were read from the DNA, whereas the V and J calls and clone size are those reported in that table. This sample gives fewer than 300,000 clones in total; under 13% of them show up just once. The ten largest account for over 0.015% of the sample.

Broader findings and caveats from the paper: Shorter templates might be favored by PCR, yet because patient and control samples were amplified and corrected together, any such skew would affect both groups equally. Because cDNA rather than genomic DNA was sequenced, highly expressing activated cells could have been over-represented, although no difference in activation and CD3 levels was found between groups. Because small numbers of individuals were included in the HLA sub-analyses, any influence of HLA type on TCRB rearrangement was left unresolved. At VDJ recombination sites, type 1 diabetes patients had fewer insertions and more deleted nucleotides, which implies abnormalities in thymic rearrangement. Naive, central memory and regulatory TCRB repertoires appeared to be more similar among patients than among healthy donors. Type 1 diabetes patients showed a moderate but significant shortening of TCRB CDR3 length in all four CD4+ subsets.

The germline V gene supplies CDR1 MGHRA and CDR2 YSYEKL. The CDR3 covers 13 residues, taking in both the cysteine and the phenylalanine. The kept DNA is CDR3 alone, 39 bases in frame from the first base. V was cut back by 2 bases and J by 11 bases, leaving a gap of 13 bases between them. The TCR originated in a man aged 30-40 years with type 1 diabetes. The sequencing input was naive CD4+ T cells from blood. The sample's cell subset or site label, in plain terms: true naive CD4+ T cells. Recombination connected TRBV4-1 to TRBJ1-5, with no confident D gene call. The CDR3 corresponds to CASSQIGLGTQHF. The DNA reads as follows: TGCGCCAGCAGCCAAATTGGTCTCGGGACCCAGCATTTT.